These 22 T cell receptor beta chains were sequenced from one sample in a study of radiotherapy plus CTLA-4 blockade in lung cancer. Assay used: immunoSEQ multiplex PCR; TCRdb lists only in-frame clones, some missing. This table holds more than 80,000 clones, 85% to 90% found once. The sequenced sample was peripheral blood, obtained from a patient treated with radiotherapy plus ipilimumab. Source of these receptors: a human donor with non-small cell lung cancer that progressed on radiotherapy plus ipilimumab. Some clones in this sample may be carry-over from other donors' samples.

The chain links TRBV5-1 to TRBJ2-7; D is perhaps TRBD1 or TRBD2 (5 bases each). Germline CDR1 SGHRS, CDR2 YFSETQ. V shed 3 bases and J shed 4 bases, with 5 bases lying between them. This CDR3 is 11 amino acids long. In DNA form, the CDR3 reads TGCGCCAGCAGCTGGGGGTACGAGCAGTACTTC. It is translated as CASSWGYEQYF.

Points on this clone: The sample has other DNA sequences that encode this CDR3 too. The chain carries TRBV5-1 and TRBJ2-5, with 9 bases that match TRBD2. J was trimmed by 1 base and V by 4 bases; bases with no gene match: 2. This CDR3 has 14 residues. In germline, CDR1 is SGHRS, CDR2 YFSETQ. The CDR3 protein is CASSLAGIQETQYF. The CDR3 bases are TGCGCCAGCAGCCTAGCGGGGATCCAAGAGACCCAGTACTTC. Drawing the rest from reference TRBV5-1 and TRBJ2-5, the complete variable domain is KAGVTQTPRYLIKTRGQQVTLSCSPISGHRSVSWYQQTPGQGLQFLFEYFSETQRNKGNFPGRFSGRQFSNSRSEMNVSTLELGDSALYLCASSLAGIQETQYFGPGTRLLVL.

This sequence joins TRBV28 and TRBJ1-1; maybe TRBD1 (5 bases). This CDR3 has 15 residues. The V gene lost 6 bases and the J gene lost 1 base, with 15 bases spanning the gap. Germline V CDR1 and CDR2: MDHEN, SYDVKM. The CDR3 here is CASRRPTASNTEAFF. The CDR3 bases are TGTGCCAGCAGGCGACCGACAGCTTCGAACACTGAAGCTTTCTTT.

In DNA, the CDR3 is TGTGCCAGCAGCTTGGGGGGGGCTTTCTACAATGAGCAGTTCTTC. Translating gives CASSLGGAFYNEQFF. The rearrangement uses TRBV5-4 and TRBJ2-1, with D perhaps TRBD1 or TRBD2 (6 bases each). Trimming stripped 0 bases from V and 3 bases from J, with 10 bases between. Germline V CDR1 and CDR2: SGHNT, YYREEE (reference sequence). The CDR3 is 15 amino acids.

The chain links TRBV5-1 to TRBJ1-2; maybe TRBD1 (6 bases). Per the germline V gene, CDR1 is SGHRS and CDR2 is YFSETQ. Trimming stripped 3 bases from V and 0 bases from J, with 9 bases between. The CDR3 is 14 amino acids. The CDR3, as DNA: TGCGCCAGCAGCTCAGGACAGACTAACTATGGCTACACCTTC. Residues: CASSSGQTNYGYTF.

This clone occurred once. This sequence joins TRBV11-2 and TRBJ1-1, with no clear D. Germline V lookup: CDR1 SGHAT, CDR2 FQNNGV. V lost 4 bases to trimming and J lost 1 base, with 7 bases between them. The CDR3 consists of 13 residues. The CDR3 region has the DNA TGTGCCAGCAGCTGGGAGACGAACACTGAAGCTTTCTTT. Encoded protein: CASSWETNTEAFF.

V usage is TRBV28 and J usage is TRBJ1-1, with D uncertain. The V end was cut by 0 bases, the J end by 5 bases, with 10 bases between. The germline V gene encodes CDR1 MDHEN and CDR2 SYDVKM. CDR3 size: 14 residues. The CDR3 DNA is TGTGCCAGCAGTTTATGGTTAGGGAGAACTGAAGCTTTCTTT. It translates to CASSLWLGRTEAFF.

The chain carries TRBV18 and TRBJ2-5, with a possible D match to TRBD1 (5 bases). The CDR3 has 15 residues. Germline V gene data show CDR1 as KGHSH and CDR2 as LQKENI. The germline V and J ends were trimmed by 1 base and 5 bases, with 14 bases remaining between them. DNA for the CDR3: TGTGCCAGCTCACCACGTTCAGGGAACTCGGAGACCCAGTACTTC. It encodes CASSPRSGNSETQYF.

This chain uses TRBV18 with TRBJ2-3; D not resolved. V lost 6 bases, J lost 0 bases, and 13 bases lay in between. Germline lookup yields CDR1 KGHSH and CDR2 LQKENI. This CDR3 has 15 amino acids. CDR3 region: CASSFSKSSTDTQYF. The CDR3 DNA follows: TGTGCCAGCTCCTTTAGCAAGTCTAGCACAGATACGCAGTATTTT. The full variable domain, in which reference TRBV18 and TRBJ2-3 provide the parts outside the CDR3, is NAGVMQNPRHLVRRRGQEARLRCSPMKGHSHVYWYRQLPEEGLKFMVYLQKENIIDESGMPKERFSAEFPKEGPSILRIQQVVRGDSAAYFCASSFSKSSTDTQYFGPGTRLTVL.

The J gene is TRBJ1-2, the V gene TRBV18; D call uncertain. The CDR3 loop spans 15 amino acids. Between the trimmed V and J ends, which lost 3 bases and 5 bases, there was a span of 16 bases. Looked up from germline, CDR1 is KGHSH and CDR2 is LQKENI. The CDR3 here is CASSPGSLDKYGYTF. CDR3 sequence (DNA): TGTGCCAGCTCACCTGGGTCTCTTGACAAATATGGCTACACCTTC.

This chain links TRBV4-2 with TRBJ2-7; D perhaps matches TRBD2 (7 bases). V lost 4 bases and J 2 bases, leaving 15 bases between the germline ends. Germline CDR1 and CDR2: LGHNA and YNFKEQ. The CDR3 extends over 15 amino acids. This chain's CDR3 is CASSPGGGVTYEQYF. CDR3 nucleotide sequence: TGTGCCAGCAGCCCGGGGGGCGGGGTAACCTACGAGCAGTACTTC.

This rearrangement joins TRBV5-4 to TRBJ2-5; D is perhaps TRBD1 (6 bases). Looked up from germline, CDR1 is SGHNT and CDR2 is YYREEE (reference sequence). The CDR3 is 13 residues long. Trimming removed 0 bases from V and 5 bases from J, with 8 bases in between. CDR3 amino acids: CASSLDRVETQYF. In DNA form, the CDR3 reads TGTGCCAGCAGCTTGGACAGGGTGGAGACCCAGTACTTC. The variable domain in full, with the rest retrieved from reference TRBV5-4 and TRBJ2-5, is ETGVTQSPTHLIKTRGQQVTLRCSSQSGHNTVSWYQQALGQGPQFIFQYYREEENGRGNFPPRFSGLQFPNYSSELNVNALELDDSALYLCASSLDRVETQYFGPGTRLLVL.

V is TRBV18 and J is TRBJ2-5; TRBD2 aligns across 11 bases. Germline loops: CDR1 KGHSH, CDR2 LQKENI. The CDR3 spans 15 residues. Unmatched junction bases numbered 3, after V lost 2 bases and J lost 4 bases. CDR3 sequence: CASSPTSGGRETQYF. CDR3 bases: TGTGCCAGCTCACCAACTAGCGGGGGTCGAGAGACCCAGTACTTC.

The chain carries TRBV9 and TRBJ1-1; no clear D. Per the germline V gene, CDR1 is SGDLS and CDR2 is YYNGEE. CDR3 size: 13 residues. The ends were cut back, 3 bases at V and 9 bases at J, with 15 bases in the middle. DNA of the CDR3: TGTGCCAGCAGCGGCACTTCGGGCCCTCAAGCTTTCTTT. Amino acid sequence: CASSGTSGPQAFF.

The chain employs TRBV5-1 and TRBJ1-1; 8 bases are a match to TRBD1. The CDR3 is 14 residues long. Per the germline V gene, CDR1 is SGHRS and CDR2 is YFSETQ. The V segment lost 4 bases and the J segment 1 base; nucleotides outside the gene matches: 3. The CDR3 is CASSSTGGNTEAFF. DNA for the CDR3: TGCGCCAGCAGCAGCACAGGGGGGAACACTGAAGCTTTCTTT.

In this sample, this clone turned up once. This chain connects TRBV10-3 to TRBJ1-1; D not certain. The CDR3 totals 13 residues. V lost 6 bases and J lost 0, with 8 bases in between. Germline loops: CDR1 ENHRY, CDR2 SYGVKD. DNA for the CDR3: TGTGCCATCAGCGGACGGCTGAACACTGAAGCTTTCTTT. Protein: CAISGRLNTEAFF.

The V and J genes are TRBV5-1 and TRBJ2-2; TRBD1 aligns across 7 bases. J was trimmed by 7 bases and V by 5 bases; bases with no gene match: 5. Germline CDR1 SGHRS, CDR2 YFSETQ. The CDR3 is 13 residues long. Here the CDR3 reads CASREGANGELFF. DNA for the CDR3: TGCGCCAGCAGAGAGGGGGCAAACGGGGAGCTGTTTTTT.

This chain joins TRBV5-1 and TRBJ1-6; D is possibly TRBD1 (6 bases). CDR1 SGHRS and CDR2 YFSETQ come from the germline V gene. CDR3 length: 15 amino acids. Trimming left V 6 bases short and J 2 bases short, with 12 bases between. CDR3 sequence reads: CASNEQGPYNSPLHF. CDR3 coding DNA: TGCGCCAGCAACGAACAGGGTCCCTATAATTCACCCCTCCACTTT.

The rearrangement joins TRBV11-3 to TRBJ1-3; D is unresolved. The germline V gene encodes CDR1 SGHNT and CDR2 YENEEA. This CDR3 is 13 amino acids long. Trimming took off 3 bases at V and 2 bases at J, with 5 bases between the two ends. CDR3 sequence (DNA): TGTGCCAGCAGCTTGAATCCTGGAAACACCATATATTTT. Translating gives CASSLNPGNTIYF.

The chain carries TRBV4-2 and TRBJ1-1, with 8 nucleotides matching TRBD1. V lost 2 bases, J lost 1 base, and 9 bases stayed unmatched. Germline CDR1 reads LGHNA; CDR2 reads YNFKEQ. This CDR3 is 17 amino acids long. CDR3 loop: CASSQRLGDRSNTEAFF. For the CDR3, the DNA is TGTGCCAGCAGCCAACGTCTTGGGGACAGGTCGAACACTGAAGCTTTCTTT.

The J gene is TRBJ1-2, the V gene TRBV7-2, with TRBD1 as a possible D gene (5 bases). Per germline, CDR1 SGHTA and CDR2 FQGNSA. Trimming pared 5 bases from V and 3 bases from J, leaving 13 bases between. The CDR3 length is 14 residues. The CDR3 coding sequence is TGTGCCAGCAGCCTCGCTGGCAGGGACTATGGCTACACCTTC. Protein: CASSLAGRDYGYTF.

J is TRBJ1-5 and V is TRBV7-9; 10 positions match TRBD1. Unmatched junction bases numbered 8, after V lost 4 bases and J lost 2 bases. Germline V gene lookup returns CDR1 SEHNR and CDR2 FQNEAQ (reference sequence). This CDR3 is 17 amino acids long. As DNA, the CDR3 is TGTGCCAGCAGCTCCGGACAGGGGGGACGGGGCAATCAGCCCCAGCATTTT. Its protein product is CASSSGQGGRGNQPQHF.